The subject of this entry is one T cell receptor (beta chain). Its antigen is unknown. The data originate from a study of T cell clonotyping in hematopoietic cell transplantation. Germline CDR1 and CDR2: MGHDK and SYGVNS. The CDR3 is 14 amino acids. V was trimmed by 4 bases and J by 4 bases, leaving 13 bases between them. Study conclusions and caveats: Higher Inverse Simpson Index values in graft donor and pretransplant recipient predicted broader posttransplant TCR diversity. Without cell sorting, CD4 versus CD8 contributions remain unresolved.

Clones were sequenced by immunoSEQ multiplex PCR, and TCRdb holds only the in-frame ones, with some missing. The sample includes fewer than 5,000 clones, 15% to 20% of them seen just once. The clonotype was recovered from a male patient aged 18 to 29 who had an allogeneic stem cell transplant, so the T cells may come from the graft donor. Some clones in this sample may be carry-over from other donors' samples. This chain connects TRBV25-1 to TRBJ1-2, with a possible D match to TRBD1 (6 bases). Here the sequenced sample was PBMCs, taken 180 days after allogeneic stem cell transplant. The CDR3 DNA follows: TGTGCCAGCAGTGGGGGACATCTTCTCTATGGCTACACCTTC. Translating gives CASSGGHLLYGYTF.